This is a list of T cell receptor beta chains from one sample in a study of blood T cells in healthy people across ages. TCRdb used MiXCR to reprocess the 5' RACE reads, holding one entry per CDR3 protein. Among approximately 1,000,000 distinct CDR3 sequences listed, 35% to 50% were seen once. Specimen: blood. The receptors stem from a woman aged 55-69 years in good health. Both conserved end residues are part of each CDR3. D genes are given only for firm matches. Part of the rows lack a size; the others show once, few, many or a class for expanded clones.

TRBJ2-4 NA NA TRBV27 13 CASSVSGKNIQYF TGTGCCAGCAGTGTATCTGGGAAAAACATTCAGTACTTC
TRBJ2-6 TRBD2 NA TRBV28 18 CANSLHAGGASGANVLTF TGTGCCAACAGTTTACACGCGGGAGGAGCGTCTGGGGCCAACGTCCTGACTTTC
TRBJ2-1 NA few TRBV12-3/TRBV12-4 12 CASSLGGAEQFF TGTGCCAGCAGTTTAGGTGGTGCGGAGCAGTTCTTC
TRBJ2-1 TRBD2 once TRBV10-3 15 CATGLAGGGGNEQFF TGTGCCACCGGACTAGCGGGAGGGGGGGGGAATGAGCAGTTCTTC
TRBJ2-1 NA NA TRBV27 16 CASRELGTSSYNEQFF TGTGCCAGCAGAGAGTTGGGGACTTCCTCCTACAATGAGCAGTTCTTC
TRBJ1-2 NA NA TRBV20-1 14 CSAPLDRNNYGYTF TGCAGTGCCCCTCTAGACAGGAACAACTATGGCTACACCTTC
TRBJ2-1 TRBD2 few TRBV7-9 16 CASSSPGLAGGGEQFF TGTGCCAGCAGCTCGCCGGGACTAGCGGGAGGTGGTGAGCAGTTCTTC
TRBJ2-5 NA NA TRBV20-1 14 CSAQTGALGKTQYF TGCAGTGCCCAAACGGGGGCCCTGGGGAAGACCCAGTACTTC
TRBJ1-6 TRBD1 NA TRBV11-2 16 CASSFQTGGAGSPLHF TGTGCCAGCAGCTTCCAGACAGGGGGCGCGGGTTCACCCCTCCACTTT
TRBJ2-3 NA NA TRBV2 13 CASNGGVGDTQYF TGTGCCAGCAATGGGGGAGTAGGAGATACGCAGTATTTT
TRBJ2-1 NA many TRBV5-1 11 CASSLAGEQFF TGTGCCAGCAGCTTGGCTGGGGAGCAGTTCTTC
TRBJ2-5 NA few TRBV6-7 15 CASSCSTRGQGTQYF TGTGCCAGCAGTTGCTCGACCCGGGGCCAAGGGACCCAGTACTTC
TRBJ1-2 NA once TRBV5-5 14 CASSLDTGYHGYTF TGTGCCAGCAGCTTGGATACAGGGTACCATGGCTACACCTTC
TRBJ1-6 NA NA TRBV5-1 14 CASSLERNRVALHF TGCGCCAGCAGCTTGGAAAGGAATCGGGTGGCTCTCCACTTT
TRBJ2-1 TRBD2 many TRBV20-1 15 CSASGTSGGGNEQFF TGCAGTGCTTCCGGGACTAGCGGGGGGGGCAATGAGCAGTTCTTC
TRBJ1-2 TRBD1 few TRBV19 13 CASSNQGVGGYTF TGTGCCAGTAGTAACCAGGGGGTTGGTGGCTACACCTTC
TRBJ2-1 NA NA TRBV9 16 CASSLRRLGSYNEQFF TGTGCCAGCAGCCTAAGGAGACTAGGCTCCTACAATGAGCAGTTCTTC
TRBJ2-7 TRBD2 NA TRBV7-2 15 CASSSGRAISYEQYF TGTGCCAGCAGCTCCGGGAGGGCCATTTCGTATGAGCAGTACTTC
TRBJ1-5 NA few TRBV20-1 14 CSASPKYSNQPQHF TGCAGTGCTAGCCCTAAATATAGCAATCAGCCCCAGCATTTT
TRBJ2-7 TRBD2 few TRBV5-1 16 CASRSGTSGTSYEQYF TGCGCCAGCAGATCCGGGACTAGCGGTACCTCCTACGAGCAGTACTTC
TRBJ1-2 NA many TRBV29-1 14 CSAGSKGKGYGYTF TGCAGCGCCGGGAGTAAGGGAAAGGGCTATGGCTACACCTTC
TRBJ1-1 NA NA TRBV6-2/TRBV6-3 11 CASSYGLDAFF TGTGCCAGCAGTTACGGACTTGACGCTTTCTTT
TRBJ1-1 NA few TRBV6-6 15 CASSSSNPGGTEAFF TGTGCCAGCAGTTCCTCCAATCCGGGGGGGACTGAAGCTTTCTTT
TRBJ1-5 NA NA TRBV4-1 17 CASSQRILSASNQPQHF TGCGCCAGCAGCCAACGGATTCTCAGTGCTAGCAATCAGCCCCAGCATTTT
TRBJ2-7 TRBD2 few TRBV28 17 CASSLFRLAGGPGEQYF TGTGCCAGCAGTTTATTCCGACTAGCGGGAGGGCCGGGTGAGCAGTACTTC
TRBJ1-1 NA NA TRBV7-2 12 CASSLGPLAAFF TGTGCCAGTAGTCTGGGACCGCTCGCAGCTTTCTTT
TRBJ2-5 NA few TRBV27 15 CASSEGLRGMETQYF TGTGCCAGCAGTGAAGGACTGAGAGGTATGGAGACCCAGTACTTC
TRBJ2-1 TRBD2 NA TRBV7-8 16 CTSSPTLAGGHNEQFF TGTACCAGCAGCCCCACCCTAGCGGGAGGGCACAATGAGCAGTTCTTC
TRBJ1-1 TRBD1 NA TRBV5-5 16 CASSLGRGRSRTEAFF TGTGCCAGCAGCTTAGGGAGGGGGCGTAGTCGTACTGAAGCTTTCTTT
TRBJ2-4 TRBD1 many TRBV6-5 18 CASSRTRTGGQIKNIQYF TGTGCCAGCAGCCGGACCCGGACAGGGGGCCAAATTAAAAACATTCAGTACTTC
TRBJ2-1 TRBD2 NA TRBV29-1 14 CSVRTGGGSNEQFF TGCAGCGTCAGAACGGGAGGAGGGTCCAATGAGCAGTTCTTC
TRBJ2-4 NA many TRBV12-3/TRBV12-4 15 CASRARGLAKNIQYF TGTGCCAGCAGGGCCAGGGGACTAGCCAAAAACATTCAGTACTTC